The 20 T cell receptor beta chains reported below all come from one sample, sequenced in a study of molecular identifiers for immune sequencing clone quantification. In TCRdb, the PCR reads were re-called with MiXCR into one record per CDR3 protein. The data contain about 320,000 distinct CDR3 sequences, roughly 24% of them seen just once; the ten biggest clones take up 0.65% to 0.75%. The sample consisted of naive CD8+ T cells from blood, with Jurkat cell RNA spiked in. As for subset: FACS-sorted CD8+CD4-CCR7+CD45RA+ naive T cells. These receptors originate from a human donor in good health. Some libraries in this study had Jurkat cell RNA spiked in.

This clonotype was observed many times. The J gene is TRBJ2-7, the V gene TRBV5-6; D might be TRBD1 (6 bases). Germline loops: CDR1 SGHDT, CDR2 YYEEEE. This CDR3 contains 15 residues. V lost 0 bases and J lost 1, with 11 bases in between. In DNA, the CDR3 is TGTGCCAGCAGCTTGGGGACAGCCTTTTCCTACGAGCAGTACTTC. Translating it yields CASSLGTAFSYEQYF.

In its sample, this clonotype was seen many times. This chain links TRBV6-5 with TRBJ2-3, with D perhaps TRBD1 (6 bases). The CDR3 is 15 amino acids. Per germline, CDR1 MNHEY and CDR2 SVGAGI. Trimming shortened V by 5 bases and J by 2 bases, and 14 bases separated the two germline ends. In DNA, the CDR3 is TGTGCCAGCAGTGTGCGACAGGCCTACACAGATACGCAGTATTTT. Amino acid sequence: CASSVRQAYTDTQYF.

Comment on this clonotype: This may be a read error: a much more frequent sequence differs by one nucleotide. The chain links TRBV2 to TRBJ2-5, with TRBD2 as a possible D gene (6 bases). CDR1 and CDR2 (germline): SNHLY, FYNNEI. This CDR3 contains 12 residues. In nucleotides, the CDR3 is TGTGCCAGCACGGACTACCAAGAGACCCGGTACTTC. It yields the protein CASTDYQETRYF.

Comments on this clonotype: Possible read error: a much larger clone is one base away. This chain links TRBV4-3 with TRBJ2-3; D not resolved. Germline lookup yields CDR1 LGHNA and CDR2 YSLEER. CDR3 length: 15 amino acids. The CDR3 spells CAGSQVVGVTDTQYF. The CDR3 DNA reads TGCGCCGGCAGCCAAGTGGTTGGGGTGACGGATACGCAGTATTTT.

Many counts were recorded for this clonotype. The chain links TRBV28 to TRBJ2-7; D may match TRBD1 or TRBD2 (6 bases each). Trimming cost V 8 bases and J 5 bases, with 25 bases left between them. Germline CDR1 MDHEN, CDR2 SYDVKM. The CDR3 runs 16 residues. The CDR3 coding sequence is TGTGCCAGCGGACTAAGGACCCATACGGAGGGGGACGAGCAGTACTTC. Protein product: CASGLRTHTEGDEQYF.

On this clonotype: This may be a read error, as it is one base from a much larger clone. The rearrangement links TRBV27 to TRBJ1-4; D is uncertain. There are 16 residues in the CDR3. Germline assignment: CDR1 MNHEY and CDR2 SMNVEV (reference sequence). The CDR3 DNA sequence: TGTGCCAGCAGTTTATCGCGAGGTTCAACTAATAAAAAACTGTTTTTT. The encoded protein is CASSLSRGSTNKKLFF.

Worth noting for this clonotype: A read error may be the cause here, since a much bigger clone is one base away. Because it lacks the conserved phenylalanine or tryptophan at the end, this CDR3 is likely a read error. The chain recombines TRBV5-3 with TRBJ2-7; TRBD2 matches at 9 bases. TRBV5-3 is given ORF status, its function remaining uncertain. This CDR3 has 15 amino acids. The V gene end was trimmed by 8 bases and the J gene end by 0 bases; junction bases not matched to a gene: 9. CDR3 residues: CASSNPSGNSYEQYI. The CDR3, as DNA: TGTGCCAGCAGCAACCCTAGCGGGAACTCCTACGAGCAGTACATC.

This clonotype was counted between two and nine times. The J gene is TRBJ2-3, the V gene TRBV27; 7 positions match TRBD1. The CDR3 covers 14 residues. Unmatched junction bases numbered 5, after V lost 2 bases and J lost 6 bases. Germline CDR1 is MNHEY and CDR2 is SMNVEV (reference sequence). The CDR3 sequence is CASSLRQGPDTQYF. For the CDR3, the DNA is TGTGCCAGCAGTTTAAGACAGGGACCCGATACGCAGTATTTT.

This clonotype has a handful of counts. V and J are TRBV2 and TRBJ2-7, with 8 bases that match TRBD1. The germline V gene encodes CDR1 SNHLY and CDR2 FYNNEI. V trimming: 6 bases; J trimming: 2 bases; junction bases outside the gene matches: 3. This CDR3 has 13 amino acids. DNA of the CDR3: TGTGCCAGCAGCCGACAGGGGACCTACGAGCAGTACTTC. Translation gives CASSRQGTYEQYF.

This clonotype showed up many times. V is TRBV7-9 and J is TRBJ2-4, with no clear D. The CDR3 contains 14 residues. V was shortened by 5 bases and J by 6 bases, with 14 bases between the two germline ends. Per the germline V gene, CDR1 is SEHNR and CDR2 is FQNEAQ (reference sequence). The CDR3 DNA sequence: TGTGCCAGCAGCCCGCCAGCTGCACCAAACATTCAGTACTTC. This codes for CASSPPAAPNIQYF.

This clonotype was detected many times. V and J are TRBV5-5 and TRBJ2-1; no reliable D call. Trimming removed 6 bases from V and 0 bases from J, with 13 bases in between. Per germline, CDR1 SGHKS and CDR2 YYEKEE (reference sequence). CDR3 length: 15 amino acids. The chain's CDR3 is CASNLDPSSYNEQFF. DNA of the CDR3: TGTGCCAGCAACCTGGACCCAAGCTCCTACAATGAGCAGTTCTTC.

CDR3 amino acids: CASSLEGVGAYEQYF. The CDR3, as DNA: TGTGCCAGCAGCTTAGAGGGCGTGGGGGCCTACGAGCAGTACTTC. V is TRBV13 and J is TRBJ2-7; D is perhaps TRBD1 or TRBD2 (5 bases each). Trimming shortened V by 1 base and J by 2 bases, and 12 bases separated the two germline ends. The CDR3 length is 15 residues. Germline CDR1 and CDR2: PRHDT and FYEKMQ (reference sequence). Full variable domain (missing parts from reference TRBV13 and TRBJ2-7): AAGVIQSPRHLIKEKRETATLKCYPIPRHDTVYWYQQGPGQDPQFLISFYEKMQSDKGSIPDRFSAQQFSDYHSELNMSSLELGDSALYFCASSLEGVGAYEQYFGPGTRLTVT.

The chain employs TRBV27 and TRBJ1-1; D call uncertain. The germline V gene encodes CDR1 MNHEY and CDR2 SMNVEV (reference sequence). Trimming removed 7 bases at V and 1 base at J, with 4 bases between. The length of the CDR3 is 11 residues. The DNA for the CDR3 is TGTGCCAGCATAAAGAACACTGAAGCTTTCTTT. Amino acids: CASIKNTEAFF.

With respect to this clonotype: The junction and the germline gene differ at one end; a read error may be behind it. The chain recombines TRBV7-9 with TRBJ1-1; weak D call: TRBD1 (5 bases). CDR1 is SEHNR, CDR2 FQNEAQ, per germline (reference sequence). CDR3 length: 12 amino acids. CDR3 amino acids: CAGRAANTEAFF. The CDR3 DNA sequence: TGTGCCGGCAGGGCGGCGAACACTGAAGCTTTCTTT.

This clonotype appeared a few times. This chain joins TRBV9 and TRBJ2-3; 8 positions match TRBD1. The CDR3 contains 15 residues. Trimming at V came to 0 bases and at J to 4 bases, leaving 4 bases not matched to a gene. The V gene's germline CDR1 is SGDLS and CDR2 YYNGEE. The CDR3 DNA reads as TGTGCCAGCAGCGTAGAGGACAGGGCGGCAGATACGCAGTATTTT. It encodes CASSVEDRAADTQYF.

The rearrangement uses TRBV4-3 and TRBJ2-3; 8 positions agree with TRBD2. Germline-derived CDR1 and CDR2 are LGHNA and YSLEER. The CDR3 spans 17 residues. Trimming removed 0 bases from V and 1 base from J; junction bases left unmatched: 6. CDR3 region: CASSQDFSGGRTDTQYF. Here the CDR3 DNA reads TGCGCCAGCAGCCAAGATTTCAGCGGGGGCCGCACAGATACGCAGTATTTT.

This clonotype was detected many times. The CDR3, as DNA: TGTGCCAGTAGTAAAACAGCGAACACTGAAGCTTTCTTT. This gives the protein CASSKTANTEAFF. V usage is TRBV19 and J usage is TRBJ1-1; D gene uncertain. Trimming cost V 4 bases and J 1 base, with 7 bases left between them. The CDR3 totals 13 residues. The germline CDR1 and CDR2 sequences are LNHDA and SQIVND (reference sequence).

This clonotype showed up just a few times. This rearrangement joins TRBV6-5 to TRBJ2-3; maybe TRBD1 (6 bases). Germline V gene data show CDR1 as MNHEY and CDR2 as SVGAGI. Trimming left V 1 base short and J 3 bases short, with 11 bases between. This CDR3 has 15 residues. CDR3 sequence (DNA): TGTGCCAGCAGTTACTTACAGGGTCGGACAGATACGCAGTATTTT. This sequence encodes CASSYLQGRTDTQYF.

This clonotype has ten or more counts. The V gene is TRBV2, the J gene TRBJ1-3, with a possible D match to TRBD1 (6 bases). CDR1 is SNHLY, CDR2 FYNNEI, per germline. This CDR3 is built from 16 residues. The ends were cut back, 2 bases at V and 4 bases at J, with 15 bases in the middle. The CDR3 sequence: CASSESGARSGNTIYF. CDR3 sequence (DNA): TGTGCCAGCAGTGAATCAGGGGCGCGGTCCGGAAACACCATATATTTT.

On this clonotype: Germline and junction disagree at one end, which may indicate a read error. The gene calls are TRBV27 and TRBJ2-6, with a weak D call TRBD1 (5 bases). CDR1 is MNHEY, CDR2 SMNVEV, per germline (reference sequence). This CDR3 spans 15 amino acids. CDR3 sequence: CARSLFDSGAPVLTF. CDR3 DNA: TGTGCCCGCAGTTTATTCGACTCTGGGGCCCCCGTCCTGACTTTC.